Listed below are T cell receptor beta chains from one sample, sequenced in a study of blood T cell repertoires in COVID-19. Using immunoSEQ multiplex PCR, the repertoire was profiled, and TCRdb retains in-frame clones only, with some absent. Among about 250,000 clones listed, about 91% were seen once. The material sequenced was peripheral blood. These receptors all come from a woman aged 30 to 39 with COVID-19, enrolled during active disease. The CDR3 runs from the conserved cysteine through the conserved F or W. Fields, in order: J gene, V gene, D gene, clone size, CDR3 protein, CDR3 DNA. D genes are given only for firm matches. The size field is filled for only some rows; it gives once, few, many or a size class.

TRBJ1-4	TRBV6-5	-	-	CASSYQVRGEKLFF	TGTGCCAGCAGTTACCAAGTCCGGGGGGAAAAACTGTTTTTT
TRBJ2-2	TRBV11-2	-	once	CASSRPVGGAAFNTGELFF	TGTGCCAGCAGCCGCCCCGTCGGCGGTGCGGCCTTTAACACCGGGGAGCTGTTTTTT
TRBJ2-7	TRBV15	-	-	CAPHKEERRQGRTYEQYF	TGTGCCCCGCATAAAGAAGAGCGTAGGCAGGGAAGGACCTACGAGCAGTACTTC
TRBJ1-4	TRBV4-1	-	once	CASSQSLITNEKLFF	TGCGCCAGCAGCCAATCCTTAATAACTAATGAAAAACTGTTTTTT
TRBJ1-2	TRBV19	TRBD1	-	CASSTTGTGGGYTF	TGTGCCAGTAGTACTACAGGGACAGGAGGTGGCTACACCTTC
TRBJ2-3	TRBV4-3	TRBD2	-	CASSQGAGFSTDTQYF	TGCGCCAGCAGCCAAGGAGCGGGGTTTAGCACAGATACGCAGTATTTT
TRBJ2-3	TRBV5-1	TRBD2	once	CASSLAGLAGPTDTQYF	TGCGCCAGCAGCTTGGCTGGACTAGCGGGACCCACAGATACGCAGTATTTT
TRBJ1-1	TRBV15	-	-	CATSRASRGTEAFF	TGTGCCACCAGCAGAGCCTCGAGAGGCACTGAAGCTTTCTTT
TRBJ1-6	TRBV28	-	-	CASSSRDSYNSPLHF	TGTGCCAGCAGTTCCCGGGACTCCTATAATTCACCCCTCCACTTT
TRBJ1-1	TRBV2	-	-	CASSEYRGRNTEAFF	TGTGCCAGCAGTGAATACCGCGGGAGGAACACTGAAGCTTTCTTT
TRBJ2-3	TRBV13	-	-	CASSSLPVLRTDTQYF	TGTGCCAGCAGCTCCCTTCCGGTTCTACGCACAGATACGCAGTATTTT
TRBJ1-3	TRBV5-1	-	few	CASSLGTIQGNSGNTIYF	TGCGCCAGCAGCTTGGGGACGATCCAGGGTAATTCTGGAAACACCATATATTTT
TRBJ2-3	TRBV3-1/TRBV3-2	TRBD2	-	CASSQRLAGPLDTQYF	TGTGCCAGCAGCCAGAGACTAGCGGGACCCCTGGATACGCAGTATTTT
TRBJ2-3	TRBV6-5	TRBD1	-	CANTPGQGIDTQYF	TGTGCCAACACCCCGGGACAGGGGATAGATACGCAGTATTTT
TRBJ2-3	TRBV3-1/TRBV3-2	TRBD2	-	CASSPGLASDTQYF	TGTGCCAGCAGCCCAGGACTAGCGTCAGATACGCAGTATTTT
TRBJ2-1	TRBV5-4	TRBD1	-	CASSLDRGEYNEQFF	TGTGCCAGCAGCTTGGACAGGGGGGAATACAATGAGCAGTTCTTC
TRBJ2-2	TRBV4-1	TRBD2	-	CASSPLAPPNTGELFF	TGCGCCAGCAGCCCACTAGCGCCCCCGAACACCGGGGAGCTGTTTTTT
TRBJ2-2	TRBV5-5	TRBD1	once	CASSLRGQGLGDRELFF	TGTGCCAGCAGCTTGAGGGGACAGGGGTTGGGGGACCGGGAGCTGTTTTTT
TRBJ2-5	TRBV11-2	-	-	CASSTGQTTQYF	TGTGCCAGCAGCACCGGACAAACCACCCAGTACTTC
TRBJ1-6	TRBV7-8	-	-	CASSLMESSYNSPLHF	TGTGCCAGCAGCTTAATGGAGAGCTCCTATAATTCACCCCTCCACTTT
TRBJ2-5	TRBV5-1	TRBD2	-	CASSLGTSGGPETQYF	TGCGCCAGCAGCTTGGGAACTAGCGGAGGGCCTGAGACCCAGTACTTC
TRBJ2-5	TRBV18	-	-	CASSPAGAVAETQYF	TGTGCCAGCTCACCGGCAGGGGCCGTTGCGGAGACCCAGTACTTC
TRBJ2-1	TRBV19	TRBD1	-	CASSIGQGAYNEQFF	TGTGCCAGTAGTATTGGGCAGGGGGCCTACAATGAGCAGTTCTTC
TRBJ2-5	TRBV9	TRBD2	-	CASSVGASGGFQETQYF	TGTGCCAGCAGCGTAGGGGCTAGCGGGGGGTTCCAAGAGACCCAGTACTTC
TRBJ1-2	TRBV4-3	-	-	CASSQASPNYGYTF	TGCGCCAGCAGCCAAGCTTCCCCTAACTATGGCTACACCTTC
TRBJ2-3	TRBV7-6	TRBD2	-	CASSPATSSGRATQYF	TGTGCCAGCAGCCCGGCCACCTCTAGCGGGAGGGCTACGCAGTATTTT
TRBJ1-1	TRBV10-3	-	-	CAISARPGEMNTEAFF	TGTGCCATCAGTGCAAGACCCGGGGAAATGAACACTGAAGCTTTCTTT
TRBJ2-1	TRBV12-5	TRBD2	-	CASGQTRTSGTHNEQFF	TGTGCTAGTGGTCAGACTAGGACTAGCGGGACCCACAATGAGCAGTTCTTC
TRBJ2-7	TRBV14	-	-	CASSQGLSHEQYF	TGTGCCAGCAGCCAAGGACTCTCCCACGAGCAGTACTTC
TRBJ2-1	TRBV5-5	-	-	CASSLGQVSYNEQFF	TGTGCCAGCAGCTTGGGACAGGTCTCCTACAATGAGCAGTTCTTC
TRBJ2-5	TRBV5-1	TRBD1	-	CASSLGPGTEETQYF	TGCGCCAGCAGCTTGGGACCCGGGACAGAAGAGACCCAGTACTTC
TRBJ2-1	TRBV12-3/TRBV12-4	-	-	CASSFGQWNEQFF	TGTGCCAGCAGTTTTGGCCAGTGGAATGAGCAGTTCTTC
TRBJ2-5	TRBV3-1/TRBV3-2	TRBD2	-	CASSQDLPAGLKTQYF	TGTGCCAGCAGCCAAGATCTGCCAGCGGGATTAAAGACCCAGTACTTC
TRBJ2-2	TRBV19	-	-	CASTTSGGPSTGELFF	TGTGCCAGTACCACAAGCGGAGGTCCCAGCACCGGGGAGCTGTTTTTT
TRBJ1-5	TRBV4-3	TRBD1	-	CASSRQLTGARGPQHF	TGCGCCAGCAGCCGACAACTAACAGGGGCGAGGGGGCCCCAGCATTTT
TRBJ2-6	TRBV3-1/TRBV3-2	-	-	CASSQLLPGANVLTF	TGTGCCAGCAGCCAGCTACTCCCTGGGGCCAACGTCCTGACTTTC
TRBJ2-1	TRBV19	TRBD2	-	CASSMTSGRVDNEQFF	TGTGCCAGTAGTATGACTAGCGGGAGGGTGGACAATGAGCAGTTCTTC
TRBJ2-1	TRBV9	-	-	CASSGWEANNEQFF	TGTGCCAGCAGCGGGTGGGAGGCAAATAATGAGCAGTTCTTC
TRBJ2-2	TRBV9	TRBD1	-	CASETGGPGELFF	TGTGCCTCCGAAACAGGGGGTCCCGGGGAGCTGTTTTTT
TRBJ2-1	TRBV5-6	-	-	CASSLGRSYNEQFF	TGTGCCAGCAGCTTGGGGCGGAGCTACAATGAGCAGTTCTTC
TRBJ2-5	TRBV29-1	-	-	CSVENSQETQYF	TGCAGCGTTGAAAACAGCCAAGAGACCCAGTACTTC
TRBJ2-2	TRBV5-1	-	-	CASTRPGTTISTGELFF	TGCGCCAGCACCCGTCCCGGGACAACCATCAGTACCGGGGAGCTGTTTTTT
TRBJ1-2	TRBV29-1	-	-	CSVEVRDGYTF	TGCAGCGTTGAAGTCCGGGATGGCTACACCTTC
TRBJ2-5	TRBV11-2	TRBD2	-	CASSSGTNQETQYF	TGTGCCAGCAGCTCCGGGACTAACCAAGAGACCCAGTACTTC
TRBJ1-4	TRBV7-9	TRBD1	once	CASSPQGVNEKLFF	TGTGCCAGCAGCCCTCAGGGGGTTAATGAAAAACTGTTTTTT
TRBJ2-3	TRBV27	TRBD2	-	CASSLGRGRADTQYF	TGTGCCAGCAGTTTAGGGCGGGGGAGGGCAGATACGCAGTATTTT
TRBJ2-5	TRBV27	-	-	CASSTADRGWETQYF	TGTGCCAGCAGTACGGCAGATAGGGGGTGGGAGACCCAGTACTTC
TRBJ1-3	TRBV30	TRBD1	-	CAWTTGASSGNTIYF	TGTGCCTGGACCACAGGGGCCAGCTCTGGAAACACCATATATTTT
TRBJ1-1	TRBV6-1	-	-	CASSDLAGPDTEAFF	TGTGCCAGCAGTGATTTGGCAGGGCCGGACACTGAAGCTTTCTTT
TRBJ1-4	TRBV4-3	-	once	CASSQHPGEAGVNEKLFF	TGCGCCAGCAGCCAACACCCGGGGGAGGCTGGGGTTAATGAAAAACTGTTTTTT
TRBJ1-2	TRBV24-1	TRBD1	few	CATSENRGVSYTF	TGTGCCACCAGTGAGAACAGGGGAGTGAGCTACACCTTC
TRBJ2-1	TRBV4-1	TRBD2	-	CASSQPFSGRSYNEQFF	TGCGCCAGCAGCCAACCGTTTAGCGGGAGGTCCTACAATGAGCAGTTCTTC
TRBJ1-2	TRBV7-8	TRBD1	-	CASSSVRQGAKYGYTF	TGTGCCAGCAGCTCCGTCAGACAGGGGGCTAAATATGGCTACACCTTC